These 10 T cell receptor beta chains were all obtained from the same sample, sequenced in a study of T cells in Graves' hyperthyroidism and ophthalmopathy. Amplified regions were TCR beta CDR3 sequences from RNA transcripts. RT-PCR in the first round (using the HTBI primer set) targeted the TCR CDR3. MiXCR, run by TCRdb on the multiplex PCR reads, gives a single entry per CDR3 protein. The table includes over 350,000 distinct CDR3 sequences, about 14% detected once. The material sequenced was blood. Every receptor here comes from a man over 45 with Graves' ophthalmopathy.

V usage is TRBV20-1 and J usage is TRBJ1-5; maybe TRBD1 (5 bases). The V end lost 3 bases, the J end lost 3 bases, and 9 bases lay between the germline ends. The CDR3 totals 13 residues. The germline gives CDR1 DFQATT, CDR2 SNEGSKA (reference sequence). The CDR3 protein is CSASRDNNQPQHF. In DNA form, the CDR3 reads TGCAGTGCTAGCAGGGATAACAATCAGCCCCAGCATTTT.

This clonotype was picked up one time. The rearrangement uses TRBV6-4 and TRBJ2-5, with 9 bases that match TRBD2. V was pared by 3 bases and J by 5 bases, with 7 bases of the junction left unmatched. The V gene's germline CDR1 is MRHNA and CDR2 SNTAGT. The CDR3 totals 15 residues. In nucleotides, the CDR3 is TGTGCCAGCAGTGAAATAGCGGGGGAAAGGGAGACCCAGTACTTC. Its protein product is CASSEIAGERETQYF.

This clonotype occurred a few times. One end of the junction is discordant with germline, which a read error may explain. This chain connects TRBV24-1 to TRBJ2-1; maybe TRBD2 (7 bases). Germline loops: CDR1 KGHDR, CDR2 SFDVKD. The CDR3 extends over 14 amino acids. The DNA for the CDR3 is TGTGCCACGAGAGGAAACAGGGACTACGATGAGCAGTTCTTC. This gives the protein CATRGNRDYDEQFF.

This clonotype was counted many times. The rearrangement links TRBV5-1 to TRBJ2-3; D is perhaps TRBD1 (5 bases). Trimming removed 3 bases at V and 3 bases at J, with 11 bases between. The CDR3 consists of 14 residues. CDR1 is SGHRS and CDR2 is YFSETQ in the germline V gene. CDR3 sequence reads: CASSWTSVTDTQYF. In DNA form, the CDR3 reads TGCGCCAGCAGCTGGACAAGCGTAACAGATACGCAGTATTTT.

This clonotype appeared many times. The gene calls are TRBV30 and TRBJ1-6, with TRBD1 identical over 8 bases. The germline V gene has CDR1 GTSNPN and CDR2 SVGIG (reference sequence). The CDR3 consists of 12 residues. The CDR3 spells CASDRGSSPLHF. CDR3 bases: TGTGCATCCGACAGGGGTTCTTCACCCCTCCACTTT.

This rearrangement joins TRBV29-1 to TRBJ2-7; 12 nucleotides match TRBD2. The ends lost 4 bases at V and 2 bases at J; junction bases unmatched: 3. The CDR3 contains 14 residues. Germline V gives CDR1 SQVTM, CDR2 ANQGSEA. The CDR3 protein is CSVVRTSGAYEQYF. The CDR3 DNA sequence: TGCAGCGTTGTCCGGACTAGCGGGGCCTACGAGCAGTACTTC.

This clonotype was counted at least ten times. The gene calls are TRBV7-9 and TRBJ2-5; D not certain. Per the germline V gene, CDR1 is SEHNR and CDR2 is FQNEAQ (reference sequence). V was clipped by 5 bases and J by 2 bases, with 9 bases between them. The CDR3 spans 13 residues. In nucleotides, the CDR3 is TGTGCCAGCAGCCCCGGACGGCAAGAGACCCAGTACTTC. Translation: CASSPGRQETQYF.

This clonotype was recorded a few times. The chain has TRBV28 and TRBJ2-7; 8 bases fit TRBD2. Trimming removed 3 bases from V and 6 bases from J; junction bases left unmatched: 10. The CDR3 runs to 15 residues. Germline V lookup: CDR1 MDHEN, CDR2 SYDVKM. This chain's CDR3 is CASSFYRAGGVEQYF. The CDR3 nucleotides read TGTGCCAGCAGTTTTTATCGGGCGGGAGGAGTCGAGCAGTACTTC.

J is TRBJ2-5 and V is TRBV20-1; D uncertain. This CDR3 is 13 amino acids long. The V gene's germline CDR1 is DFQATT and CDR2 SNEGSKA (reference sequence). Trimming left V 3 bases short and J 4 bases short, with 12 bases between. The CDR3 protein is CSASPPVVETQYF. CDR3 nucleotides: TGCAGTGCTAGTCCCCCGGTCGTAGAGACCCAGTACTTC.

This clonotype was counted at least ten times. This chain uses TRBV28 with TRBJ1-4; 8 bases fit TRBD1. Looked up from germline, CDR1 is MDHEN and CDR2 is SYDVKM. This CDR3 spans 17 amino acids. V trimming: 3 bases; J trimming: 3 bases; junction bases outside the gene matches: 9. The DNA of the CDR3 is TGTGCCAGCAGTTTCACAGGGGGAGGGTGGGCTAATGAAAAACTGTTTTTT. Protein product: CASSFTGGGWANEKLFF.